The entry below gives a single TCR beta chain sequence along with its context. What it recognizes is unknown. These data originate in a study of cytomegalovirus exposure and HLA in healthy donors. Findings of the study overall: A few chains tied to CMV proved CMV antigen-specific in vitro.

Primers included in the PCR were 60 Vbeta and 13 Jbeta primers. Original processing methods: Approximately 11 million of the 80 million or so unique TCR beta chains counted in a later analysis were shared. Assay: immunoSEQ multiplex PCR; the TCRdb copy retains only in-frame clones and omits some. V, J and clone size reflect that table, while D and trimming were determined from the DNA. The repertoire holds approximately 240,000 clones, with around 89% as singletons. Germline V gene lookup returns CDR1 SGDLS and CDR2 YYNGEE. The CDR3 length is 17 residues. V shed 0 bases, J shed 2 bases, and the junction held 8 bases outside the gene matches.

This TCR was recovered from a woman younger than 35 in good health and CMV-seronegative. This chain joins TRBV9 and TRBJ2-1; TRBD2 aligns across 7 bases. Sequences were obtained from PBMCs. The CDR3 sequence is CASSVGGAGKTYNEQFF. CDR3 coding DNA: TGTGCCAGCAGCGTAGGGGGAGCGGGAAAAACCTACAATGAGCAGTTCTTC.